This T cell receptor (beta chain) was sequenced in a study of blood T cell repertoires in COVID-19. After removal of 5 bases from V and 1 base from J, the junction contained 7 bases not matched to a gene. This CDR3 region has 15 residues. The germline V gene has CDR1 LNHDA and CDR2 SQIVND (reference sequence). Profiling relied on immunoSEQ multiplex PCR, and the TCRdb table lists in-frame clones only, not all of them. The repertoire holds approximately 87,000 clones, roughly 80% seen once, with around a sixth in the top ten. Sequencing used peripheral blood. The clonotype comes from a woman at least 80 years old with acute or convalescent COVID-19. The chain has TRBV19 and TRBJ1-1; TRBD1 matches at 7 bases. CDR3 bases: TGTGCCAGTAGTCCCCGGGACAGAACGAACACTGAAGCTTTCTTT. It specifies CASSPRDRTNTEAFF.